This T cell receptor beta chain was documented in a study of cytomegalovirus exposure and HLA in healthy donors (dated by TCRdb to about 2017). Broadly, across the study: According to an earlier analysis of a few hundred of the donors, some 180 million T cells yielded roughly 110 million unique TCR beta sequences and around 280 Gb of sequence data. The T cell repertoires of 700 or so subjects were profiled by immunosequencing and related to cytomegalovirus serostatus. The study combined high-throughput TCR immunosequencing, statistical association of individual TCRs with disease status, and machine learning to predict cytomegalovirus infection status. Class I and class II HLA loci were covered by the typing at four-digit resolution. Typing coverage varied by locus: roughly 620-640 donors for A, B, C, DRB1 and DQB1; roughly 520 for DQA1; over 600 for DPA1; roughly 450 for DPB1. The study aimed to test whether cataloging public T cell receptors could reveal signatures of past pathogen exposure. Every discovery cohort repertoire had been produced on one sequencing platform. Across 398 genotyped donors of the cohort, an average of approximately 220,000 unique TCR beta nucleotide sequences per donor were sequenced, and roughly a sixth of those sequences were non-productive. Genome-wide SNP genotypes for about 55% of the roughly 670 donors were used in a later genetic analysis, which treated that subset as a discovery cohort. An earlier analysis of around 640 of the donors used high-throughput TCR beta sequencing to judge whether each TCR beta V gene segment behaved as functional or pseudogenic. Rather than drawing on any new phenotypic data, the later analysis identified candidate immune exposures from TCR beta sequences and the way those sequences occurred across donors. A later analysis re-analyzed previously published TCR beta repertoires from 660 or so donors and added high-resolution HLA genotyping to study TCR occurrence patterns. Roughly 5 DR-DQ haplotypes were handled as single units for association and clustering because linkage in the cohort was strong. Roughly 300 gigabases of sequencing data and approximately 93 million unique TCR sequences were included in an early release covering around 600 HLA-typed donors. Besides the first cohort of some 670 subjects, a separate validation cohort made up of 120 different subjects was used. Among the approximately 430 genotyped donors, roughly 80% belonged to the genetic ancestry cluster associated with self-reported Caucasian donors. Donor age, sex, ethnicity and CMV serostatus were compiled together with the repertoire data.

Overall results and qualifications from the work: In vitro tests confirmed that a few of the cytomegalovirus-associated TCR beta chains recognize cytomegalovirus antigens. In a later analysis, several top co-occurrence clusters were reported to appear linked to parvovirus B19, influenza, CMV and Epstein-Barr virus. In an earlier analysis of roughly 560 of the donors, most TCR beta V segments were observed in productive rearrangements about 87% or about 30% of the time, broadly matching IMGT annotations. When HLA alleles, especially DR and DQ, strongly co-occurred, TCR associations were difficult to assign to individual alleles. Only TCR beta chains were sequenced in this cohort, and the absence of alpha or paired-chain data limited detectable features. The authors suggested that the approach could potentially be extended to other disease states and immunological phenotypes. Because HLA typing was unavailable for some donors at each locus, only the typed subset was used in association tests. A later genetic analysis reported fewer N-insertions in productive TCRs among donors in an Asian-associated ancestry cluster than the approximately 670-donor mean. V-gene and J-gene trimming of TCR beta chains was associated with a missense DCLRE1C variant in a later genetic analysis, and the association was replicated in an independent cohort. Presence/absence analyses assumed roughly uniform sequencing depth across donors, an assumption that may not hold. According to a later analysis, most CMV-associated TCR beta chains appeared to be HLA-restricted, and the HLA associations seemed to be driven largely by CMV exposure. A later analysis found that HLA-associated TCR beta chains were more clonally expanded and had lower generation probabilities than equally common non-associated chains. The sequencing pipeline was judged likely to have produced a cluster of highly shared sequence variants as a technical artifact. A further reported finding was that TCR beta sequences accurately predicted the HLA-A and HLA-B alleles for most subjects in the first cohort. Over 15 rarely observed V segments, including chromosome 9 orphons, were excluded from the earlier analysis of just under 600 of the donors because counts were too low. Most TCR sequences were observed very rarely across donors, whereas some public TCRs were present in many individuals. CMV serostatus was the only immune exposure information available for the cohort. The study listed 164 TCR beta chains as associated with cytomegalovirus. Cytomegalovirus status was reported to be diagnosed by the classifier with high specificity and sensitivity in both the original and validation cohorts. In a later analysis, TCR association rates were found to vary across HLA loci, with the most associated TCRs seen for DRB1 alleles and the fewest for HLA-C alleles. Some IMGT-functional V segments, including TRBV6-2 and TRBV6-3, could not be told apart with the 87-base-pair reads, so those segments were excluded. Correlated functional status among segregating V segments might be attributable to linkage disequilibrium, but an unknown experimental factor could not be ruled out. Specific HLA alleles were associated with 15,000 to 20,000 TCR beta sequences at a false discovery rate of 0.05 in a later analysis.

In total, just over 650 healthy bone marrow donors made up the cohort. At the time of sampling, all cohort members were nominally healthy, though unrecorded immune exposures were likely present. The donor tested CMV seronegative and was one of the 352 seronegative cohort members. A peripheral blood sample was collected from each donor, and TCR beta sequencing was performed on peripheral blood mononuclear cells. The Qiagen DNeasy Blood Extraction Kit was used to extract genomic DNA from the blood cell samples. Compared with germline, V lacks 4 bases and J lacks 2 bases; bases without a gene match: 5. Looking up the germline V gene (reference sequence) yields CDR1 SEHNR and CDR2 FQNEAQ. Inclusive of the bounding cysteine and phenylalanine, the CDR3 is 16 residues long. The read is trimmed to its CDR3 DNA, 48 bases read in frame from base 1. As for this clone: The antigen it recognizes is unknown. No per-base quality is available; no much larger clone lies one base away.

Libraries came from the immunoSEQ multiplex PCR assay. The multiplex PCR relied on a mix of 60 forward primers for TCR Vbeta segments and 13 reverse primers for TCR Jbeta segments. A multiplex PCR assay on genomic DNA amplified the CDR3 region of rearranged TCR beta genes. On the Illumina HiSeq System, the amplified TCR beta libraries were sequenced as 87-base-pair reads. As for the original processing: A later analysis tallied around 87 million unique TCR beta chains across the 660 or so repertoires, and 10 million to 11 million of those chains were shared by two or more donors. Raw reads were error-corrected and collapsed into unique sequences with a nearest-neighbor algorithm that merged closely related sequences to remove PCR and sequencing errors. V, D and J gene segments were assigned by aligning CDR3 sequences to IMGT reference sequences. For a sequence to be retained, at least a six-nucleotide match to both a V gene segment and a J gene segment was required. Rearrangements were classified as productive when the CDR3 lacked stop codons and remained in frame with V and J, and all other rearrangements were classified as non-productive. CDR3 was defined according to IMGT convention as the region running from the second conserved V-encoded cysteine to the conserved J-encoded phenylalanine. The earlier analysis of 550 to 650 of the donors excluded any sequence lacking an unambiguous match to a single V gene segment. An earlier analysis of fewer than 750 of the donors classified V segments as functional when productive rearrangements were above 56.7% and as segregating when the standard deviation between donors was above 5%. A statistical classification framework was built for diagnosing cytomegalovirus status from the catalog of TCR beta chain sequences. V and J gene assignment, in a later analysis, came from comparing TCR nucleotide sequences with IMGT/GENE-DB human TR gene sequences. A later analysis assigned CDR3 sequences and most-parsimonious VDJ recombination scenarios with the TCRdist pipeline. In a later analysis, each TCR beta chain was defined by its CDR3 amino acid sequence together with its V-gene family, and reads without a unique V-gene family were excluded. To address suspected cross-contamination and a sequencing artifact, a later analysis removed a few hundred highly shared, low-generation-probability nucleotide sequences. For each public chain, a later analysis derived a clonal expansion index from normalized ranks of inferred template counts within each repertoire. In a later analysis, generation probabilities were computed with a VDJ recombination model fitted to out-of-frame rearrangements, and the resulting probabilities were checked against IGoR. In a later analysis, TCR-TCR, TCR-HLA and TCR-CMV co-occurrence was scored with hypergeometric tests, and a repertoire-size bias correction was applied to TCR pairs. False discovery rates were estimated in a later analysis by permuting HLA or CMV assignments 20 times. In a later analysis, co-occurring TCRs were grouped using DBSCAN, with TCRdist sequence similarity added in when clustering inside HLA-allele-positive subsets. For co-occurrence clustering, repertoires with fewer than 30,000 or more than 120,000 public chains were excluded, along with roughly 5 repertoires with anomalous nucleotide sharing. TCRdb mirrors the immuneACCESS table, restricted to in-frame sequences. Some clones are absent from its copies; in checked studies, under half trace to an unresolved V gene, and the reason for the others is unknown. That table furnishes V, J and clone size, whereas the DNA furnished D and trimming. For this sample the table gives hundreds of thousands of clones, of which roughly 85% were detected only once. The top ten clonotypes cover 0.24% of the sample.

The sequenced material came from PBMCs. The origin of this receptor is a girl aged 2 to 10 in good health and CMV-seronegative. The rearrangement combines TRBV7-9 with TRBJ2-7; TRBD2 aligns with 13 central bases. The DNA sequence reads TGTGCCAGCAGCTCGGGGACTAGCGGGGCCCCCTACGAGCAGTACTTC. It encodes CASSSGTSGAPYEQYF.